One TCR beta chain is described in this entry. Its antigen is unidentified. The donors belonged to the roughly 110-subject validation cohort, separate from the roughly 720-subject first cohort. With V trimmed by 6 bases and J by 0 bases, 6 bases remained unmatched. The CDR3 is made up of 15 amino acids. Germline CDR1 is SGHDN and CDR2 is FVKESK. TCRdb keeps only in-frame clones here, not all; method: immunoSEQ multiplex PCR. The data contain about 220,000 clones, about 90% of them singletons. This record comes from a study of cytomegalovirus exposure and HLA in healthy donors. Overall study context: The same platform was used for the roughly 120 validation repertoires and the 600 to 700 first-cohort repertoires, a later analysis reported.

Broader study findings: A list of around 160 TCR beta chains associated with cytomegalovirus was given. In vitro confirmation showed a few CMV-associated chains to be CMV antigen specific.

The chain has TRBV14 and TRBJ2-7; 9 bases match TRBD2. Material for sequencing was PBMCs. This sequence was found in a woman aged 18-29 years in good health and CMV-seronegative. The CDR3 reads CASSSAGGLSYEQYF. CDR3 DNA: TGTGCCAGCAGTTCAGCGGGAGGTCTCTCCTACGAGCAGTACTTC.